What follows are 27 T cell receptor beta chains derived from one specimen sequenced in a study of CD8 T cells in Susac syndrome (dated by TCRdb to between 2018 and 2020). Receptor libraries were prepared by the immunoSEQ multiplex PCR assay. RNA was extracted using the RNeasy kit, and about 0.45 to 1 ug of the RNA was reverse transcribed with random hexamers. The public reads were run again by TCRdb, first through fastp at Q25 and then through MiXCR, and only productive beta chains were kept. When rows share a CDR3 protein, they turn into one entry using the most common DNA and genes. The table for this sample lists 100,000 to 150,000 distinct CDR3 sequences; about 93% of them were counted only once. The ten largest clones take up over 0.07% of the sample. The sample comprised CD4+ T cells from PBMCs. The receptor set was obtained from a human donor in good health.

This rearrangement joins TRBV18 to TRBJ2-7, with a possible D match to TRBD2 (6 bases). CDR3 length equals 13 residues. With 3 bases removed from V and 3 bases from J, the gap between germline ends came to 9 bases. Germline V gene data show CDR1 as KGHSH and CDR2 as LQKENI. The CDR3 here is CASSPGSDYEQYF. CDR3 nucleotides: TGTGCCAGCTCACCCGGGAGTGACTACGAGCAGTACTTC. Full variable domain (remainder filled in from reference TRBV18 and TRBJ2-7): NAGVMQNPRHLVRRRGQEARLRCSPMKGHSHVYWYRQLPEEGLKFMVYLQKENIIDESGMPKERFSAEFPKEGPSILRIQQVVRGDSAAYFCASSPGSDYEQYFGPGTRLTVT.

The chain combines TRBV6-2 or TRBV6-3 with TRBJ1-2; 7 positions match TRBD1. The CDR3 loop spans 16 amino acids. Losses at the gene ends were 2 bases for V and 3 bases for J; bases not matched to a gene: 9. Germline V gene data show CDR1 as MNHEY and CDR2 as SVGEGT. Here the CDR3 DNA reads TGTGCCAGCAGTTACCAGTCCGGACAGGCCTACTATGGCTACACCTTC. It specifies CASSYQSGQAYYGYTF.

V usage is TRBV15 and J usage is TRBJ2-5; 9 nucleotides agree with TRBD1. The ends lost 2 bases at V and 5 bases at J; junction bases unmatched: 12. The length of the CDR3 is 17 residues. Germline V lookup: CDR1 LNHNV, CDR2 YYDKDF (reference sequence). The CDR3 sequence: CATSRHRTGASGETQYF. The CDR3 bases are TGTGCCACCAGCAGACACCGGACAGGGGCATCTGGGGAGACCCAGTACTTC.

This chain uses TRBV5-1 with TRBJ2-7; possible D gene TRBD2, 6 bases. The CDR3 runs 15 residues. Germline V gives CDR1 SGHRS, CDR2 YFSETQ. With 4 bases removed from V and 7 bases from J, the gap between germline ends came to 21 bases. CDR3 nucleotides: TGCGCCAGCAGCGGGGCGGGAACAGCCTTGAGAGAGCAGTACTTC. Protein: CASSGAGTALREQYF. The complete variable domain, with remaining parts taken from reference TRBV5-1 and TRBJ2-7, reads KAGVTQTPRYLIKTRGQQVTLSCSPISGHRSVSWYQQTPGQGLQFLFEYFSETQRNKGNFPGRFSGRQFSNSRSEMNVSTLELGDSALYLCASSGAGTALREQYFGPGTRLTVT.

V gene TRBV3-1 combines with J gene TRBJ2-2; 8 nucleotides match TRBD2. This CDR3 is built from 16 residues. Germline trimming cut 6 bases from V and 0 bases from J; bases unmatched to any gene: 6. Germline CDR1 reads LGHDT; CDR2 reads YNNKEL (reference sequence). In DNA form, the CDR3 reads TGTGCCAGCAGACCCTATAGCGGGACGAACACCGGGGAGCTGTTTTTT. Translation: CASRPYSGTNTGELFF.

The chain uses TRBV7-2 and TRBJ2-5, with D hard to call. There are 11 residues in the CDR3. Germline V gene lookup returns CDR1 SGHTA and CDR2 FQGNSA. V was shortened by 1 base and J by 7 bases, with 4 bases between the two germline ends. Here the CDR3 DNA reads TGTGCCAGCAGCTTAGATTGGACCCAGTACTTC. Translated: CASSLDWTQYF.

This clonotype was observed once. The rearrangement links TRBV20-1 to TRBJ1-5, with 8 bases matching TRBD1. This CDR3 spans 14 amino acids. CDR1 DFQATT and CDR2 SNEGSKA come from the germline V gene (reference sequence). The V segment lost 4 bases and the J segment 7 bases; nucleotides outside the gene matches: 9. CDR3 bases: TGCAGTGCTACCGGGACAGGATATATCCAGCCCCAGCATTTT. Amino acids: CSATGTGYIQPQHF.

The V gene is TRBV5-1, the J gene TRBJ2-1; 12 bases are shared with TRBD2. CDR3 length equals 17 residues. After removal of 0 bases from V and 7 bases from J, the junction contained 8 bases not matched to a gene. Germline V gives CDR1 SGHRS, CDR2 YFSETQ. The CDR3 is CASSLELAGGSGNEQFF. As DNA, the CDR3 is TGCGCCAGCAGCTTGGAACTAGCGGGAGGTTCGGGGAATGAGCAGTTCTTC. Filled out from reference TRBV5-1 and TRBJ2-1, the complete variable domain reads KAGVTQTPRYLIKTRGQQVTLSCSPISGHRSVSWYQQTPGQGLQFLFEYFSETQRNKGNFPGRFSGRQFSNSRSEMNVSTLELGDSALYLCASSLELAGGSGNEQFFGPGTRLTVL.

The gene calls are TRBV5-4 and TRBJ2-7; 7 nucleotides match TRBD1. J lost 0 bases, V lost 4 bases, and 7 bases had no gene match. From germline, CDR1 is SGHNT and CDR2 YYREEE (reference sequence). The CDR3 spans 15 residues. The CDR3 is CASSASTGPSYEQYF. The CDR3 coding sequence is TGTGCCAGCAGCGCGTCGACAGGGCCCTCCTACGAGCAGTACTTC.

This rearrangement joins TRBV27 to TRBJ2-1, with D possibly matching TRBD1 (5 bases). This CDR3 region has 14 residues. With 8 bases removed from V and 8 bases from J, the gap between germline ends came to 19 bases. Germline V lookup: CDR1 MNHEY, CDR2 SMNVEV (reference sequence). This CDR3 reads CASAIGDKVYEQFF. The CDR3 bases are TGTGCCAGCGCAATAGGGGATAAAGTGTATGAGCAGTTCTTC.

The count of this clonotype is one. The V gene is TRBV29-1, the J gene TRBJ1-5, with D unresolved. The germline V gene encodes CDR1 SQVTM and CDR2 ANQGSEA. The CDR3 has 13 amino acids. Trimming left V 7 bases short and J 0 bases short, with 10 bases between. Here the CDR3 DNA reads TGCAGCGCGGGAACAGATAGCAATCAGCCCCAGCATTTT. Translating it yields CSAGTDSNQPQHF.

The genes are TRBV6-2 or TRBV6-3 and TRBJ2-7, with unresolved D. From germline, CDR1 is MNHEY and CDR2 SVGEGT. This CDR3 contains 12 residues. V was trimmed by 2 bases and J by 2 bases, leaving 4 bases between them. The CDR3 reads CASSYEAYEQYF. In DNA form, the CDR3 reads TGTGCCAGCAGTTACGAGGCCTACGAGCAGTACTTC.

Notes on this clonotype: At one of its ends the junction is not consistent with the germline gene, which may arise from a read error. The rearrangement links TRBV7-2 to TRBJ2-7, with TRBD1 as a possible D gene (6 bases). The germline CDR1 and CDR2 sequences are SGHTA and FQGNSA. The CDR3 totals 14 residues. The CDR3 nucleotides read TGTGCCAGCAGGCGAGAGACAGGTTCCTCCGAGCAGTACTTC. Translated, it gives CASRRETGSSEQYF.

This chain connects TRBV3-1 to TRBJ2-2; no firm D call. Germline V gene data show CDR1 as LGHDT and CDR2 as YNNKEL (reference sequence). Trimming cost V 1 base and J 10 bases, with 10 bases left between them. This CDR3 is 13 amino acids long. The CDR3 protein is CASSQVQRAELFF. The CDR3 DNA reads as TGTGCCAGCAGCCAAGTACAGCGCGCGGAGCTGTTTTTT.

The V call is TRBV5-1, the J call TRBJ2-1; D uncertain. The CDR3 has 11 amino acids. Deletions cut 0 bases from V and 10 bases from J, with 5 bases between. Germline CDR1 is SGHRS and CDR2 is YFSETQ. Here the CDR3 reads CASSLETEQFF. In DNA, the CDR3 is TGCGCCAGCAGCTTGGAGACGGAGCAGTTCTTC.

The chain's CDR3 is CASSPRRYRETQYF. CDR3 coding DNA: TGTGCCAGCTCCCCTCGTCGGTACAGAGAGACCCAGTACTTC. The genes are TRBV5-6 and TRBJ2-5; D is uncertain. The V and J ends lost 7 bases and 4 bases respectively, with 17 bases between them. The CDR3 has 14 residues. Germline V gene data show CDR1 as SGHDT and CDR2 as YYEEEE.

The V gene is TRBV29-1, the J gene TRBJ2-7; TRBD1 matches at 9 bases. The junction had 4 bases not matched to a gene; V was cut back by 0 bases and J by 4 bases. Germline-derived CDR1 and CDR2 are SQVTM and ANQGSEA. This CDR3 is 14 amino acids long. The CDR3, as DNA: TGCAGCGTTGAAGACCCCGGACAGGGGTACGAGCAGTACTTC. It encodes CSVEDPGQGYEQYF.

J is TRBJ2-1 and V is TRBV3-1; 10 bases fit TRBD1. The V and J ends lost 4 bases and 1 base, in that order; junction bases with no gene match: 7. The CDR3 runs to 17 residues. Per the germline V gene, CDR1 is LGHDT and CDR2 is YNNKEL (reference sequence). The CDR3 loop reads CASSPRTGGVSYNEQFF. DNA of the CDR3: TGTGCCAGCAGCCCCCGGACAGGGGGAGTGTCCTACAATGAGCAGTTCTTC.

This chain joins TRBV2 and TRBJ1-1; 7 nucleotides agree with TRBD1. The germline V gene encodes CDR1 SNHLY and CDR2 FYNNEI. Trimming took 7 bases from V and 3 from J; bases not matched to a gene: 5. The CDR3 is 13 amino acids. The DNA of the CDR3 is TGTGCCAGCACTGGGGACAGTCACACTGAAGCTTTCTTT. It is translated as CASTGDSHTEAFF. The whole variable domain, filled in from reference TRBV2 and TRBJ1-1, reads EPEVTQTPSHQVTQMGQEVILRCVPISNHLYFYWYRQILGQKVEFLVSFYNNEISEKSEIFDDQFSVERPDGSNFTLKIRSTKLEDSAMYFCASTGDSHTEAFFGQGTRLTVV.

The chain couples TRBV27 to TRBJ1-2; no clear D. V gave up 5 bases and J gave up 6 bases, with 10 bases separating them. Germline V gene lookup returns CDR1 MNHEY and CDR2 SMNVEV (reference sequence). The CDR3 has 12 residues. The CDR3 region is CASSRGFDGYTF. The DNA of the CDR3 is TGTGCCAGCAGTCGAGGGTTCGATGGCTACACCTTC.

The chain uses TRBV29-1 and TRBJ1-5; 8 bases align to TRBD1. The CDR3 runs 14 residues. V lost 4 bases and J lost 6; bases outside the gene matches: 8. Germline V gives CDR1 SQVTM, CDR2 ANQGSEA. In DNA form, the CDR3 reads TGCAGCGTTGGGGAGACAGGGGTGGGTCAGCCCCAGCATTTT. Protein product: CSVGETGVGQPQHF.

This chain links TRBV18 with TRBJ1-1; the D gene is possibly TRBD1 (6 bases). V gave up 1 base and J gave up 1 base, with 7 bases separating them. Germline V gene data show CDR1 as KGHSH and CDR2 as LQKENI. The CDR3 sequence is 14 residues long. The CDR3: CASSPRTANTEAFF. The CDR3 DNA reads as TGTGCCAGCTCACCACGGACAGCGAACACTGAAGCTTTCTTT.

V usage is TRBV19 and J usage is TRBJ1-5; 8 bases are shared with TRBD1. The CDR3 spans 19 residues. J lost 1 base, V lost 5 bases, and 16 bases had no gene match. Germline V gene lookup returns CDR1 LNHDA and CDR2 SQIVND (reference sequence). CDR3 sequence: CASSLLRGRESMSNQPQHF. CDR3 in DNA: TGTGCCAGTAGTCTCCTCAGGGGGCGCGAGTCCATGAGCAATCAGCCCCAGCATTTT.

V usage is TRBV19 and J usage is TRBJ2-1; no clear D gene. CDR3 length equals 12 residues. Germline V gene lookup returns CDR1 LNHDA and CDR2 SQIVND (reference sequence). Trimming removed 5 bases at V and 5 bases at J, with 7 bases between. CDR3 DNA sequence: TGTGCCAGTAGTCCCAGAGACAATGAGCAGTTCTTC. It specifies CASSPRDNEQFF. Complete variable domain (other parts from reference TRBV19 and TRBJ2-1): DGGITQSPKYLFRKEGQNVTLSCEQNLNHDAMYWYRQDPGQGLRLIYYSQIVNDFQKGDIAEGYSVSREKKESFPLTVTSAQKNPTAFYLCASSPRDNEQFFGPGTRLTVL.

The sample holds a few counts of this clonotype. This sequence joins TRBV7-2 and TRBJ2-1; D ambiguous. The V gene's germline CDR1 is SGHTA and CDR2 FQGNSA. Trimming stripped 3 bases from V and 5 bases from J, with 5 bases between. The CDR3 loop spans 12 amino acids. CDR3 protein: CASSLRDNEQFF. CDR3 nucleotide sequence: TGTGCCAGCAGCTTGCGAGACAATGAGCAGTTCTTC.

The CDR3 sequence is CASSALGPGAFF. The CDR3 DNA reads TGTGCCAGTAGTGCCTTGGGGCCCGGAGCTTTCTTT. The chain carries TRBV19 and TRBJ1-1, with D possibly TRBD1 on 5 matching bases. This CDR3 has 12 amino acids. Per the germline V gene, CDR1 is LNHDA and CDR2 is SQIVND (reference sequence). Deletions cut 5 bases from V and 10 bases from J, with 14 bases between.

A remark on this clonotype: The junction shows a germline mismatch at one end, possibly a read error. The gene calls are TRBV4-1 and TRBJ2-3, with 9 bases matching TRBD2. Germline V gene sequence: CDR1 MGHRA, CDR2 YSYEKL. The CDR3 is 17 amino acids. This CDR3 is CASSQDSLAGQTDTQYF. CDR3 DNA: TGCGCCAGCAGCCAAGATAGCCTAGCGGGACAAACCGATACGCAGTACTTT.